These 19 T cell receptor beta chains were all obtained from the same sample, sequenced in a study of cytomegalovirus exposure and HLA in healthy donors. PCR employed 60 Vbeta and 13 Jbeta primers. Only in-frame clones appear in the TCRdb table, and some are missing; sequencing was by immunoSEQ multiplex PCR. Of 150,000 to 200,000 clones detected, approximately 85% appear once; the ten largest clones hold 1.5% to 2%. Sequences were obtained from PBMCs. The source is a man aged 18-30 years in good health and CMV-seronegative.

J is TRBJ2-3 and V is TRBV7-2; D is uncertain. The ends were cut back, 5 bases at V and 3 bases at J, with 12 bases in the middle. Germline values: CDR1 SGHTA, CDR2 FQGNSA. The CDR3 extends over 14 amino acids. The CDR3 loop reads CASSHLRVTDTQYF. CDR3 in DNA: TGTGCCAGCAGCCACCTACGGGTGACAGATACGCAGTATTTT.

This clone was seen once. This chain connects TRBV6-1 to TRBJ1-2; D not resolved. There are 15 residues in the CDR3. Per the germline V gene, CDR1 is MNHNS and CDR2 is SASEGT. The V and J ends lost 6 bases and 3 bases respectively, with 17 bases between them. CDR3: CASSPRVGTDYGYTF. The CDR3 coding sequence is TGTGCCAGCAGCCCCCGGGTAGGCACTGACTATGGCTACACCTTC.

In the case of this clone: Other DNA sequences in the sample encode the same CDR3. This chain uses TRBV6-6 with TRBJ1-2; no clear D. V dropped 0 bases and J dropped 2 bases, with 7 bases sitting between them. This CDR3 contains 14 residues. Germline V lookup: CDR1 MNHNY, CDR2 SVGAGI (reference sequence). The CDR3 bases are TGTGCCAGCAGTTACTCGTCGGGGAACTATGGCTACACCTTC. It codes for CASSYSSGNYGYTF.

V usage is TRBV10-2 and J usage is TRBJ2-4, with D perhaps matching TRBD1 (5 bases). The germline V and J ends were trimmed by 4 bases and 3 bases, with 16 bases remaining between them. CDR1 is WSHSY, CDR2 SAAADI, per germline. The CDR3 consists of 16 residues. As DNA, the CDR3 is TGCGCCAGCAGTGTGTTAACAGGTGGGGTCAAAAACATTCAGTACTTC. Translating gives CASSVLTGGVKNIQYF.

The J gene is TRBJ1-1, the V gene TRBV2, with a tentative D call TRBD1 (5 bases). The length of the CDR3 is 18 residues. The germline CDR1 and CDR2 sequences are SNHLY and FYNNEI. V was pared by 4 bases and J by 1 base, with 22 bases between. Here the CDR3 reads CASSGDLLAGRWNTEAFF. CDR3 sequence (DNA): TGTGCCAGCAGTGGGGACTTATTGGCAGGGCGTTGGAACACTGAAGCTTTCTTT.

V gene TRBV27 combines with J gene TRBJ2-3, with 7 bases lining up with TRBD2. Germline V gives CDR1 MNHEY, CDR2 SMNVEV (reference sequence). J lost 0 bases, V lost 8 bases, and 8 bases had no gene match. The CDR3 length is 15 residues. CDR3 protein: CASRPGRGSTDTQYF. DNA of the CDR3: TGTGCCAGCCGCCCGGGGCGGGGGAGCACAGATACGCAGTATTTT.

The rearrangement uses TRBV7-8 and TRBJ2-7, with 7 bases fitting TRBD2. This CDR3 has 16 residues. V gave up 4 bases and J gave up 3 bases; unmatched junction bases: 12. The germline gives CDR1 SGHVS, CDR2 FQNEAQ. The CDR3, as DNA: TGTGCCAGCAGCTCTGGGGGGGGTTTTGTTGACTACGAGCAGTACTTC. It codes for CASSSGGGFVDYEQYF.

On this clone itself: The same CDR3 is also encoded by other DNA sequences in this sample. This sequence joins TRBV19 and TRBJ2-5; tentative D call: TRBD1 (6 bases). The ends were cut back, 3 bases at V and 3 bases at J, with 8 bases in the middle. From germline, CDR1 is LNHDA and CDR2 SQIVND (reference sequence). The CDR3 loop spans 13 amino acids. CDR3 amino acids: CASSINREETQYF. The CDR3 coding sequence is TGTGCCAGTAGTATCAACAGGGAAGAGACCCAGTACTTC. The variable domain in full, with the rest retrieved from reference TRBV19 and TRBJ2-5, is DGGITQSPKYLFRKEGQNVTLSCEQNLNHDAMYWYRQDPGQGLRLIYYSQIVNDFQKGDIAEGYSVSREKKESFPLTVTSAQKNPTAFYLCASSINREETQYFGPGTRLLVL.

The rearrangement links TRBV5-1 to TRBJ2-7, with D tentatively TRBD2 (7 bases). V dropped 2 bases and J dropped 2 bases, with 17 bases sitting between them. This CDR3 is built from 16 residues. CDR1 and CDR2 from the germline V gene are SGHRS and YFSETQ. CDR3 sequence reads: CASSFGGGHSAYEQYF. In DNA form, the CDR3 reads TGCGCCAGCAGCTTTGGGGGGGGACACTCTGCCTACGAGCAGTACTTC.

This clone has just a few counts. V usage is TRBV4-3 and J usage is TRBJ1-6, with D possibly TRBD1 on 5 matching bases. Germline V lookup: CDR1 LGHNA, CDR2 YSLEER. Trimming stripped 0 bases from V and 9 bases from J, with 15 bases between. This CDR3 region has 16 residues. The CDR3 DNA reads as TGCGCCAGCAGCCAAGATCGGGGGGTAAGCCTTTCACCCCTCCACTTT. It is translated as CASSQDRGVSLSPLHF.

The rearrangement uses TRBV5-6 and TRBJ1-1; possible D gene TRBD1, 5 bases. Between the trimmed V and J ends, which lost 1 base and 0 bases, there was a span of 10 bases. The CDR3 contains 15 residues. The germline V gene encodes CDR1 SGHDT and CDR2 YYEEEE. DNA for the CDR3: TGTGCCAGCAGCTTGTGGCCAGGGATGAACACTGAAGCTTTCTTT. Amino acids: CASSLWPGMNTEAFF.

CDR3 protein: CASRGGTGSPNYGYTF. In nucleotides, the CDR3 is TGTGCCAGCAGAGGCGGGACAGGGTCACCTAACTATGGCTACACCTTC. This chain joins TRBV2 and TRBJ1-2, with TRBD1 matching over 9 bases. CDR3 length equals 16 residues. J was trimmed by 0 bases and V by 6 bases; bases with no gene match: 8. Germline loops: CDR1 SNHLY, CDR2 FYNNEI.

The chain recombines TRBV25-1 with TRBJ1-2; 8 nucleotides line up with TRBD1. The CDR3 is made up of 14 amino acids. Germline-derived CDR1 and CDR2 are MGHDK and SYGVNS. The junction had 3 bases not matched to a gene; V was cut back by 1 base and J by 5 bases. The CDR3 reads CASSESDRGYGYTF. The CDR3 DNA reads TGTGCCAGCAGTGAATCTGACAGGGGTTATGGCTACACCTTC.

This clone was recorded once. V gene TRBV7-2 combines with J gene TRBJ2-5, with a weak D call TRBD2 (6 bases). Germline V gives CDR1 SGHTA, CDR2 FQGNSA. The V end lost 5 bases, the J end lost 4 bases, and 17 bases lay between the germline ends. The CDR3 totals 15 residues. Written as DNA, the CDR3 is TGTGCCAGCAGCCCAGACGGTGGGAGGTCAGAGACCCAGTACTTC. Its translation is CASSPDGGRSETQYF. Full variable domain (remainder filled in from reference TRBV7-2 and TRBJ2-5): GAGVSQSPSNKVTEKGKDVELRCDPISGHTALYWYRQSLGQGLEFLIYFQGNSAPDKSGLPSDRFSAERTGGSVSTLTIQRTQQEDSAVYLCASSPDGGRSETQYFGPGTRLLVL.

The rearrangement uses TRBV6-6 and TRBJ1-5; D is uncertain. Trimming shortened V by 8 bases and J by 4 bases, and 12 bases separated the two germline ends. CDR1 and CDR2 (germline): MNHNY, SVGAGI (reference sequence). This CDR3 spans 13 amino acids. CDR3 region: CASLGSLNQPQHF. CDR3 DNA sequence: TGTGCCAGCCTTGGGAGTCTAAATCAGCCCCAGCATTTT.

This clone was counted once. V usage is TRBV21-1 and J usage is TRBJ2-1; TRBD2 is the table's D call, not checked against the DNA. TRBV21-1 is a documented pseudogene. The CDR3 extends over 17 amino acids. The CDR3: CASSKPTSGRAVNEQFF. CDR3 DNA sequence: TGTGCCAGCAGCAAACCCACTAGCGGGAGGGCCGTGAATGAGCAGTTCTTC.

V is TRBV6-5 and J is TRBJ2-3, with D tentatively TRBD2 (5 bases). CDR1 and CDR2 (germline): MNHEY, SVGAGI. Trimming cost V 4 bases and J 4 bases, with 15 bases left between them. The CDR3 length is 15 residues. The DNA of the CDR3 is TGTGCCAGCAGTTTACGGATCCCCGGGGCAGATACGCAGTATTTT. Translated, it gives CASSLRIPGADTQYF.

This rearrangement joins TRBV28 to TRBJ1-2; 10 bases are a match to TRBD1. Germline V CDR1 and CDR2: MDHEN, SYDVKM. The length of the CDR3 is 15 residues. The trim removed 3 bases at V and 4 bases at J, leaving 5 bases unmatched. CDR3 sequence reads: CASSLGTGDSYGYTF. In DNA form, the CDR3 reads TGTGCCAGCAGTTTGGGGACAGGGGATAGCTATGGCTACACCTTC.

The DNA of the CDR3 is TGTGCCAGTAGTATACCGAACAGGGGAGAGACCCAGTACTTC. Translating it yields CASSIPNRGETQYF. The rearrangement links TRBV19 to TRBJ2-5, with TRBD1 matching 7 bases. Trimming removed 2 bases from V and 4 bases from J; junction bases left unmatched: 4. Germline assignment: CDR1 LNHDA and CDR2 SQIVND (reference sequence). The CDR3 consists of 14 residues.